The 18 T cell receptor beta chains below come from one sample, sequenced in a study of blood T cell repertoires in COVID-19. The table came from immunoSEQ multiplex PCR; TCRdb's copy has only in-frame clones and leaves some out. The sample has about 260,000 clones, less than 90% seen once. The source material was peripheral blood. Every receptor here comes from a woman in her 40s who had recovered from COVID-19.

This clone was counted only a few times. The V call is TRBV19, the J call TRBJ1-6, with D possibly TRBD1 on 5 matching bases. Trimming removed 7 bases from V and 7 bases from J, with 11 bases in between. There are 13 residues in the CDR3. Germline CDR1 LNHDA, CDR2 SQIVND (reference sequence). The CDR3 DNA follows: TGTGCCAGTACTCAGGGTTGGAATTCACCCCTCCACTTT. Protein sequence: CASTQGWNSPLHF.

The CDR3 protein is CATGPPVGGELFF. In nucleotides, the CDR3 is TGTGCCACTGGGCCCCCCGTGGGCGGGGAGCTGTTTTTT. This rearrangement joins TRBV24-1 to TRBJ2-2, with D unresolved. The CDR3 loop spans 13 amino acids. Trimming pared 10 bases from V and 7 bases from J, leaving 15 bases between. CDR1 is KGHDR and CDR2 is SFDVKD in the germline V gene.

This rearrangement joins TRBV19 to TRBJ1-1; 9 bases are a match to TRBD1. CDR3 length: 17 amino acids. J lost 2 bases, V lost 6 bases, and 13 bases had no gene match. CDR1 and CDR2 (germline): LNHDA, SQIVND (reference sequence). DNA of the CDR3: TGTGCCAGTAGCCCAACAGGGGGCCGACGAATAAACACTGAAGCTTTCTTT. This gives the protein CASSPTGGRRINTEAFF. The full variable domain, rest sourced from reference TRBV19 and TRBJ1-1, is DGGITQSPKYLFRKEGQNVTLSCEQNLNHDAMYWYRQDPGQGLRLIYYSQIVNDFQKGDIAEGYSVSREKKESFPLTVTSAQKNPTAFYLCASSPTGGRRINTEAFFGQGTRLTVV.

There are many counts of this clone. The rearrangement joins TRBV19 to TRBJ1-4; weak D call: TRBD1 (5 bases). V was cut by 9 bases and J by 6 bases, with 14 bases left in between. The CDR3 is 13 amino acids. CDR1 and CDR2 from the germline V gene are LNHDA and SQIVND (reference sequence). CDR3 sequence (DNA): TGTGCCAGCAAAGGGGCTCAGGATGAAAAACTGTTTTTT. Its protein product is CASKGAQDEKLFF. The whole variable domain, filled in from reference TRBV19 and TRBJ1-4, reads DGGITQSPKYLFRKEGQNVTLSCEQNLNHDAMYWYRQDPGQGLRLIYYSQIVNDFQKGDIAEGYSVSREKKESFPLTVTSAQKNPTAFYLCASKGAQDEKLFFGSGTQLSVL.

This clone was recorded only once. This chain links TRBV28 with TRBJ2-7; 8 bases map to TRBD2. The trim removed 2 bases at V and 4 bases at J, leaving 4 bases unmatched. CDR1 MDHEN and CDR2 SYDVKM come from the germline V gene. CDR3 length: 14 amino acids. The CDR3, as DNA: TGTGCCAGCAGTTTAGAAGGGACTAGTTACGAGCAGTACTTC. It translates to CASSLEGTSYEQYF.

V and J are TRBV7-3 and TRBJ2-1, with D perhaps matching TRBD1 (6 bases). Trimming removed 5 bases at V and 4 bases at J, with 12 bases between. This CDR3 comprises 14 residues. CDR1 is SGHTA and CDR2 is FQGTGA in the germline V gene. The CDR3 DNA reads as TGTGCCAGCAGCCCCGGACAGTCTTACAATGAGCAGTTCTTC. It yields the protein CASSPGQSYNEQFF.

The rearrangement joins TRBV11-2 to TRBJ1-2; 7 nucleotides agree with TRBD1. Germline values: CDR1 SGHAT, CDR2 FQNNGV. Losses at the gene ends were 5 bases for V and 5 bases for J; bases not matched to a gene: 20. The CDR3 spans 18 residues. The CDR3 protein is CASSPLGLRGLKGYGYTF. The CDR3 DNA reads as TGTGCCAGCAGCCCTCTCGGTTTGAGGGGGCTAAAGGGGTATGGCTACACCTTC.

The rearrangement links TRBV18 to TRBJ1-1, with TRBD1 matching 9 bases. This CDR3 comprises 15 residues. CDR1 KGHSH and CDR2 LQKENI come from the germline V gene. After removal of 3 bases from V and 0 bases from J, the junction contained 2 bases not matched to a gene. This CDR3 is CASSPGQGVNTEAFF. The CDR3 nucleotides are TGTGCCAGCTCACCGGGACAGGGCGTGAACACTGAAGCTTTCTTT.

The gene calls are TRBV18 and TRBJ2-7; perhaps TRBD1 as D (6 bases). CDR1 KGHSH and CDR2 LQKENI come from the germline V gene. The V end was cut by 2 bases, the J end by 6 bases, with 11 bases between. The CDR3 covers 13 residues. CDR3 protein: CASSPGSGVEQYF. The CDR3 coding sequence is TGTGCCAGCTCACCAGGATCAGGGGTCGAGCAGTACTTC.

The rearrangement uses TRBV2 and TRBJ2-1, with D possibly matching TRBD2 (6 bases). Germline assignment: CDR1 SNHLY and CDR2 FYNNEI. V was cut by 6 bases and J by 4 bases, with 13 bases left in between. This CDR3 has 14 amino acids. Here the CDR3 reads CASRPSARYNEQFF. The CDR3 DNA sequence: TGTGCCAGCAGACCTAGCGCACGTTACAATGAGCAGTTCTTC.

This clone has a single count. V and J are TRBV30 and TRBJ2-1, with a tentative D call TRBD1 (6 bases). V was pared by 2 bases and J by 7 bases, with 9 bases between. The germline CDR1 and CDR2 sequences are GTSNPN and SVGIG (reference sequence). This CDR3 has 12 amino acids. CDR3 region: CAWSRGQNEQFF. The DNA for the CDR3 is TGTGCCTGGAGTCGCGGACAGAATGAGCAGTTCTTC.

This clone appeared once. The chain combines TRBV15 with TRBJ2-7; D possibly corresponds to TRBD2 (5 bases). Trimming removed 0 bases at V and 2 bases at J, with 8 bases between. In germline, CDR1 is LNHNV, CDR2 YYDKDF (reference sequence). The CDR3 is 14 amino acids. For the CDR3, the DNA is TGTGCCACCAGCAGAGAAAACGGGGCCTACGAGCAGTACTTC. It yields the protein CATSRENGAYEQYF.

This chain uses TRBV2 with TRBJ1-1; 7 nucleotides match TRBD1. The trim removed 3 bases at V and 3 bases at J, leaving 4 bases unmatched. Germline lookup yields CDR1 SNHLY and CDR2 FYNNEI. CDR3 length equals 14 residues. CDR3 bases: TGTGCCAGCAGTGATGGCAGGGGGGACACTGAAGCTTTCTTT. Residues: CASSDGRGDTEAFF.

The CDR3: CASTQGAYVNTEAFF. Written as DNA, the CDR3 is TGTGCCAGCACTCAGGGGGCTTACGTGAACACTGAAGCTTTCTTT. This chain links TRBV7-2 with TRBJ1-1; 8 nucleotides line up with TRBD1. J was trimmed by 0 bases and V by 7 bases; bases with no gene match: 7. Germline loops: CDR1 SGHTA, CDR2 FQGNSA. This CDR3 region has 15 residues.

The CDR3 is CASSQTGTSWYNEQFF. In DNA, the CDR3 is TGTGCCAGCAGCCAAACCGGGACTAGCTGGTACAATGAGCAGTTCTTC. The chain combines TRBV3-1 (or the pseudogene TRBV3-2) with TRBJ2-1, with 9 bases identical to TRBD2. Per the germline V gene, CDR1 is LGHDT and CDR2 is YNNKEL (reference sequence). The length of the CDR3 is 16 residues. V was clipped by 2 bases and J by 4 bases; unmatched bases: 6.

The rearrangement uses TRBV7-9 and TRBJ2-5, with D maybe TRBD1 (6 bases). CDR3 size: 13 residues. CDR1 and CDR2 from the germline V gene are SEHNR and FQNEAQ (reference sequence). Trimming took 7 bases from V and 5 from J, leaving 14 bases between them. CDR3 DNA sequence: TGTGCCAGCACCACTACAGGGATCGAGACCCAGTACTTC. Translated, it gives CASTTTGIETQYF.

The V call is TRBV19, the J call TRBJ1-4, with D possibly being TRBD1 (6 bases). The V gene's germline CDR1 is LNHDA and CDR2 SQIVND (reference sequence). This CDR3 is built from 17 residues. Trimming cost V 6 bases and J 8 bases, with 25 bases left between them. The CDR3 DNA is TGTGCCAGTAGATCGGGGCCCGGCGGGGGCCGTCAAGAAAAACTGTTTTTT. This gives the protein CASRSGPGGGRQEKLFF.

The chain joins TRBV7-9 to TRBJ1-6; TRBD1 matches 7 bases. Germline V gene lookup returns CDR1 SEHNR and CDR2 FQNEAQ (reference sequence). The V and J ends lost 10 bases and 7 bases, in that order; junction bases with no gene match: 4. The CDR3 consists of 12 residues. The CDR3 reads CATDRRNSPLHF. The DNA of the CDR3 is TGTGCCACGGACAGGAGAAATTCACCCCTCCACTTT.